The TCR beta chain described here comes from a study of T cell changes during pregnancy in multiple sclerosis. The data were produced by immunoSEQ multiplex PCR, yet TCRdb's version contains in-frame clones alone and is incomplete. The sample yields over 35,000 clones, about 95% seen once. This receptor was identified in a female donor with multiple sclerosis, enrolled in a pregnancy study. Sequencing used CD4+ T cells from peripheral blood mononuclear cells, obtained in the second trimester of pregnancy.

CDR3 loop: CASRLGANTEAFF. DNA for the CDR3: TGTGCCAGCCGACTGGGGGCGAACACTGAAGCTTTCTTT. The chain combines TRBV2 with TRBJ1-1; the D gene is possibly TRBD1 (6 bases). The germline V gene encodes CDR1 SNHLY and CDR2 FYNNEI. V was trimmed by 8 bases and J by 1 base, leaving 11 bases between them. CDR3 length: 13 amino acids. The full variable domain, completed using reference TRBV2 and TRBJ1-1, is EPEVTQTPSHQVTQMGQEVILRCVPISNHLYFYWYRQILGQKVEFLVSFYNNEISEKSEIFDDQFSVERPDGSNFTLKIRSTKLEDSAMYFCASRLGANTEAFFGQGTRLTVV.